The following is a T cell receptor beta chain sequence with its context. What it binds is not known. The germline V gene encodes CDR1 MGHRA and CDR2 YSYEKL. V lost 1 base, J lost 2 bases, and 5 bases stayed unmatched. The CDR3 has 16 residues. Measured with immunoSEQ multiplex PCR; TCRdb has only the in-frame clones, and not every one. The sample shows approximately 150,000 clones, under 95% of them seen only once. The data were obtained in a study of T cell responses to AZD1222 COVID-19 vaccine. Whole-study context: Pooling covered second doses at about 4 or about 12 weeks.

Study results and limitations: Dominant at 160-218 and 743-854, vaccine-associated CD4 TCRs also spanned spike. Clonal diversity was possibly underestimated, and white British individuals and females predominated among donors.

This receptor was taken from an adult in good health. The starting material was peripheral blood, obtained on day 0 of AZD1222 vaccination. This rearrangement joins TRBV4-1 to TRBJ2-7; 10 bases align to TRBD1. The CDR3 sequence is CASSQAAGTGAYEQYF. The CDR3 DNA reads TGCGCCAGCAGCCAAGCAGCCGGGACAGGGGCCTACGAGCAGTACTTC.